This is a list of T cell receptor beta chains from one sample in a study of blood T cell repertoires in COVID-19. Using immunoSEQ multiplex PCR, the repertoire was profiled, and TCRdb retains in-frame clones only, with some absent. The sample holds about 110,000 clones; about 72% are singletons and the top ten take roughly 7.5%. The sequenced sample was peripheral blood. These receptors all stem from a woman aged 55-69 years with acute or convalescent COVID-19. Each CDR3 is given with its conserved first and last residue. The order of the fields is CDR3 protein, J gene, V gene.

cdr3_aa: CASSDRGSGANVLTF; j_call: TRBJ2-6; v_call: TRBV19
cdr3_aa: CASSFSPGADTQYF; j_call: TRBJ2-3; v_call: TRBV5-1
cdr3_aa: CASSLWEGPLHF; j_call: TRBJ1-6; v_call: TRBV7-3
cdr3_aa: CASSQVWQGRTYNEQFF; j_call: TRBJ2-1; v_call: TRBV3-1/TRBV3-2
cdr3_aa: CATSDSRSGTGKGYTF; j_call: TRBJ1-2; v_call: TRBV24-1
cdr3_aa: CASSTRDRNTEAFF; j_call: TRBJ1-1; v_call: TRBV19
cdr3_aa: CASSLGGNTEAFF; j_call: TRBJ1-1; v_call: TRBV5-1
cdr3_aa: CASSGDRGRLGSPLHF; j_call: TRBJ1-6; v_call: TRBV2
cdr3_aa: CATSRGEGGGYTF; j_call: TRBJ1-2; v_call: TRBV15
cdr3_aa: CASSPHPSNQPQHF; j_call: TRBJ1-5; v_call: TRBV7-6
cdr3_aa: CASSDSVGDIAGELFF; j_call: TRBJ2-2; v_call: TRBV6-4
cdr3_aa: CASSRGYTATDTQYF; j_call: TRBJ2-3; v_call: TRBV27
cdr3_aa: CASSAGTSGGADTQYF; j_call: TRBJ2-3; v_call: TRBV9
cdr3_aa: CAISEPTYYEQYF; j_call: TRBJ2-7; v_call: TRBV10-3
cdr3_aa: CAWRGQGRQPQHF; j_call: TRBJ1-5; v_call: TRBV30
cdr3_aa: CASRVTGGRNVLTF; j_call: TRBJ2-6; v_call: TRBV6-5
cdr3_aa: CASSWDRQNYEQYF; j_call: TRBJ2-7; v_call: TRBV11-2
cdr3_aa: CASSSQPAEYEQYF; j_call: TRBJ2-7; v_call: TRBV11-2
cdr3_aa: CATSDQSGGAANTQYF; j_call: TRBJ2-3; v_call: TRBV24-1
cdr3_aa: CASSGRQGVFEKLFF; j_call: TRBJ1-4; v_call: TRBV27
cdr3_aa: CASSVGTPGNTIYF; j_call: TRBJ1-3; v_call: TRBV9
cdr3_aa: CASSQDRGGEKLFF; j_call: TRBJ1-4; v_call: TRBV4-2
cdr3_aa: CASSYTRDSSAGQYF; j_call: TRBJ2-7; v_call: TRBV2
cdr3_aa: CASSPSNHRQEQYF; j_call: TRBJ2-7; v_call: TRBV28
cdr3_aa: CATSDFGTSGGKVETQYF; j_call: TRBJ2-5; v_call: TRBV24-1
cdr3_aa: CASSRGTYGYTF; j_call: TRBJ1-2; v_call: TRBV6-5
cdr3_aa: CASSRQNQPQHF; j_call: TRBJ1-5; v_call: TRBV3-1/TRBV3-2
cdr3_aa: CASSQTGQGPNTRGDEAFF; j_call: TRBJ1-1; v_call: TRBV3-1/TRBV3-2
cdr3_aa: CASSLRARASTDTQYF; j_call: TRBJ2-3; v_call: TRBV28
cdr3_aa: CASSLGSGGFTEAFF; j_call: TRBJ1-1; v_call: TRBV7-8
cdr3_aa: CASRRVGQGVNTEAFF; j_call: TRBJ1-1; v_call: TRBV2
cdr3_aa: CASSKSGGPLETQYF; j_call: TRBJ2-5; v_call: TRBV9